This T cell receptor beta chain was sequenced for a study of early T cells in non-severe SARS-CoV-2 infection. At the level of the study: Sequenced material consisted of bulk RNA (from unsorted whole blood), and chains were unpaired.

Germline V lookup: CDR1 MNHNS, CDR2 SASEGT. The CDR3 consists of 15 residues. V lost 4 bases and J lost 3; bases outside the gene matches: 8. Researchers tagged individual cDNA molecules with unique molecular identifiers. Using its own MiXCR run on the 5' RACE reads, TCRdb lists one record per CDR3 protein. The top ten hold roughly 3.2% of the sample, which has about 80,000 distinct CDR3 sequences, approximately 12% seen once. In this sample, this clonotype turned up many times. The TCR originated in an adult who was a healthcare worker with PCR-confirmed SARS-CoV-2 infection or an uninfected control (not recorded which). The chain recombines TRBV6-1 with TRBJ1-2; 7 bases align to TRBD1. Sequenced material: whole blood. This chain's CDR3 is CASSVLGQRHYGYTF. For the CDR3, the DNA is TGTGCCAGCAGTGTCCTGGGACAGAGGCACTATGGCTACACCTTC.